This T cell receptor beta chain is drawn from a study of post-analysis software for immune sequencing data (dated by TCRdb to the mid-2010s). Broadly, across the study: Disease courses on record covered relapsing-remitting, secondary progressive and progressive-relapsing multiple sclerosis, though some patients had no subtype annotation. Patient repertoires were compared against about twelve previously published healthy control repertoires from donors aged about 6 to 27 years. A subset of samples was prepared in parallel using single-end sample barcoding, then pooled and co-amplified after Illumina adapter ligation.

To demonstrate the VDJtools post-analysis software, TCR beta repertoires were profiled from the peripheral blood of 10 to 15 young patients with multiple sclerosis. Multiple sclerosis patients were children and adolescents aged about 6 to 16 years. The method was PCR. The instrument was an Illumina HiSeq 2500. Unique molecular identifiers were incorporated into TCR beta cDNA libraries to reduce PCR and sequencing biases. Approximately 500,000 cDNA molecules were obtained for every 1 to 10 million input T cells, so each molecule roughly corresponded to one T cell. Patient libraries were prepared and sequenced with the same protocol used for the earlier healthy control dataset. Samples belonging to the same batch were prepared together, multiplexed and sequenced on a shared HiSeq lane. In the paper's pipeline: MIGEC was used to process the raw barcoded reads, and molecular identifier groups with only a single read were discarded before consensus assembly and CDR3 extraction. VDJtools was used for post-analysis of the clonotype tables, with diversity normalized by down-sampling every dataset to the smallest sample size. In repertoire overlap clustering, CDR3 amino acid sequences, but not nucleotide sequences, were matched to correct batch-related cross-sample contamination. The public reads were run again by TCRdb, first through fastp at Q25 and then through MiXCR, and only productive beta chains were kept. Merged by CDR3 protein, the rows form single entries marked with the most common genes and DNA. For this entry, the V and J calls and clone size follow TCRdb and not the study's own pipeline. The table for this sample lists approximately 730,000 distinct CDR3 sequences; around 46% of them were counted only once. The ten largest clonotypes hold 4.9% of the sample.

This clonotype was counted a few times. This clone's antigen is unknown. No base quality information exists; no much larger clone differs at one position. The investigation overall reported the following: The control group was slightly older than the multiple sclerosis patient group. Strong co-clustering of samples prepared in the same batch was shown by direct clustering with F measure, prompting a batch-effect correction. A handful of TRBV segments, including TRBV5-6, TRBV5-1 and TRBV20-1, were significantly more frequent in patients than controls. Normalized Chao1 diversity was significantly lower in multiple sclerosis patients than controls, suggesting substantial peripheral T-cell clonal expansion.

V sheds 1 base and J sheds 5 bases, leaving 12 bases between their ends. Inclusive of the bounding cysteine and phenylalanine, the CDR3 is 15 residues long. The retained sequence is limited to the CDR3, 45 bases, with the frame set at the first base. CDR1 is given as LGHDT and CDR2 as YNNKEL, both from the germline V gene (reference sequence). The rearrangement joined TRBV3-1 to TRBJ1-5; D gene: possibly TRBD1, on 6 matching bases. Input material: blood. The TCR sequence derives from a girl aged 5-17 years with multiple sclerosis. For the CDR3, the sequence is CASSQGGGGYQPQHF. The DNA sequence reads TGTGCCAGCAGCCAAGGAGGAGGGGGGTATCAGCCCCAGCATTTT.